One and the same sample provided the 30 T cell receptor beta chains below, sequenced in a study of vaccination and CD4 T cells after COVID-19. As to time point: late sampling 161 to 241 days after vaccination in a few convalescent patients. MiXCR was run by TCRdb on the PCR reads, yielding one entry per CDR3 protein. In the table there are some 29,000 distinct CDR3 sequences, about half of which are singletons. The sample consisted of CD4+ T cells from blood, taken about 7 months after SARS-CoV-2 vaccination. These receptors were collected from a human donor who had recovered from COVID-19.

This clonotype has just a few counts. The chain has TRBV10-1 and TRBJ2-5, with D hard to call. Germline lookup yields CDR1 WNHNN and CDR2 SYGVQD (reference sequence). Between the trimmed V and J ends, which lost 0 bases and 5 bases, there was a span of 1 base. The CDR3 has 11 residues. Here the CDR3 DNA reads TGCGCCAGCAGTGAGTCGGAGACCCAGTACTTC. Translating it yields CASSESETQYF.

The chain employs TRBV28 and TRBJ2-7; 14 bases fit TRBD2. This CDR3 has 16 amino acids. Germline V gives CDR1 MDHEN, CDR2 SYDVKM. V was pared by 5 bases and J by 4 bases, with 7 bases of the junction left unmatched. Here the CDR3 DNA reads TGTGCCAGCAGTACCGCGGGACTAGCGGGGGCTTACGAGCAGTACTTC. As protein: CASSTAGLAGAYEQYF.

On this clonotype itself: Relative to the germline gene, one junction end is altered; a read error may explain this. The genes are TRBV7-9 and TRBJ2-7; D unresolved. The CDR3 loop spans 12 amino acids. The germline V gene has CDR1 SEHNR and CDR2 FQNEAQ (reference sequence). CDR3 sequence (DNA): TGTGCCAGCAGCGCAAGTTCCTCCGAGCAGTACTTC. As protein: CASSASSSEQYF.

The V call is TRBV20-1, the J call TRBJ2-1; TRBD2 might be the D (5 bases). This CDR3 spans 15 amino acids. Deletions cut 0 bases from V and 7 bases from J, with 16 bases between. Germline lookup yields CDR1 DFQATT and CDR2 SNEGSKA (reference sequence). CDR3 sequence (DNA): TGCAGTGCTAGAGATGGAGCGGCATCGGGGAATGAGCAGTTCTTC. Its translation: CSARDGAASGNEQFF.

This chain links TRBV28 with TRBJ2-7; 13 nucleotides line up with TRBD2. The CDR3 sequence is 17 residues long. With 7 bases clipped from V and 3 bases from J, the junction kept 12 bases outside the gene matches. Germline-derived CDR1 and CDR2 are MDHEN and SYDVKM. CDR3 bases: TGTGCCAGCACCCCCTCCGGGACTAGCGGGAACGTCTACGAGCAGTACTTC. Residues: CASTPSGTSGNVYEQYF.

In this sample, this clonotype turned up a few times. The V call is TRBV6-1, the J call TRBJ2-4, with TRBD2 matching over 8 bases. The V segment lost 5 bases and the J segment 0 bases; nucleotides outside the gene matches: 3. The CDR3 contains 15 residues. Germline V gene lookup returns CDR1 MNHNS and CDR2 SASEGT. As DNA, the CDR3 is TGTGCCAGCAGTACGGGGGGGCTAGCCAAAAACATTCAGTACTTC. Amino acids: CASSTGGLAKNIQYF.

This chain uses TRBV7-8 with TRBJ1-1; tentative D call: TRBD1 (6 bases). V dropped 5 bases and J dropped 3 bases, with 19 bases sitting between them. The germline gives CDR1 SGHVS, CDR2 FQNEAQ. The CDR3 is 16 amino acids. This CDR3 reads CASSTGGYGRDTEAFF. The CDR3 nucleotides read TGTGCCAGCAGCACTGGGGGCTATGGTCGGGACACTGAAGCTTTCTTT.

This clonotype was seen just once. This chain joins TRBV12-3 or TRBV12-4 and TRBJ2-5; D not resolved. Trimming removed 2 bases from V and 5 bases from J, with 3 bases in between. This CDR3 contains 11 residues. CDR3 in amino acids: CASSLYETQYF. CDR3 coding DNA: TGTGCCAGCAGTTTATACGAGACCCAGTACTTC.

The chain joins TRBV20-1 to TRBJ2-3, with a weak D call TRBD2 (5 bases). Germline V CDR1 and CDR2: DFQATT, SNEGSKA (reference sequence). There are 15 residues in the CDR3. V lost 2 bases and J lost 2, with 14 bases in between. The CDR3 spells CSARSRTGYTDTQYF. CDR3 DNA sequence: TGCAGTGCTAGATCCAGGACTGGATACACAGATACGCAGTATTTT.

V gene TRBV7-9 combines with J gene TRBJ2-7; D gene unclear. There are 13 residues in the CDR3. CDR1 is SEHNR, CDR2 FQNEAQ, per germline (reference sequence). Trimming took 8 bases from V and 6 from J, leaving 17 bases between them. The CDR3 protein is CASAQPGSFEQYF. For the CDR3, the DNA is TGTGCCAGCGCACAGCCCGGTTCATTCGAGCAGTACTTC.

The V call is TRBV10-1, the J call TRBJ2-3; D is unclear. Germline-derived CDR1 and CDR2 are WNHNN and SYGVQD (reference sequence). The CDR3 consists of 14 residues. V was trimmed by 6 bases and J by 6 bases, leaving 16 bases between them. The CDR3, as DNA: TGCGCCAGCAGCCAAATGGCAGGCGCGGATACGCAGTATTTT. Encoded protein: CASSQMAGADTQYF.

The CDR3 sequence is CASTGTSGSDEQFF. The CDR3 nucleotides read TGTGCCAGCACCGGGACTAGCGGGAGTGATGAGCAGTTCTTC. This chain connects TRBV28 to TRBJ2-1; 14 bases fit TRBD2. CDR1 and CDR2 (germline): MDHEN, SYDVKM. The ends lost 7 bases at V and 8 bases at J; junction bases unmatched: 4. The CDR3 consists of 14 residues.

The rearrangement joins TRBV7-2 to TRBJ2-5, with 14 bases matching TRBD2. V dropped 5 bases and J dropped 4; count of bases not matched to a gene: 6. Germline V gene data show CDR1 as SGHTA and CDR2 as FQGNSA. The CDR3 consists of 16 residues. The CDR3 region is CASSVAGTSGRETQYF. The CDR3 DNA is TGTGCCAGCAGCGTCGCCGGGACTAGCGGGAGAGAGACCCAGTACTTC.

The chain employs TRBV7-2 and TRBJ1-2, with 8 bases matching TRBD1. Unmatched junction bases numbered 12, after V lost 4 bases and J lost 5 bases. Germline V gives CDR1 SGHTA, CDR2 FQGNSA. This CDR3 region has 16 residues. The CDR3 spells CASSSAGQGGRYGYTF. The CDR3, as DNA: TGTGCCAGCAGCTCCGCCGGACAGGGAGGTCGGTATGGCTACACCTTC.

CDR3 region: CASSRGTVYEQYF. The CDR3 nucleotides read TGTGCCAGCAGCAGAGGGACAGTTTACGAGCAGTACTTC. The chain combines TRBV7-9 with TRBJ2-7; 7 nucleotides line up with TRBD1. Trimming cost V 5 bases and J 4 bases; bases outside gene matches: 5. The CDR3 runs to 13 residues. Germline CDR1 SEHNR, CDR2 FQNEAQ (reference sequence). The full variable domain, its missing parts supplied by reference TRBV7-9 and TRBJ2-7, is DTGVSQNPRHKITKRGQNVTFRCDPISEHNRLYWYRQTLGQGPEFLTYFQNEAQLEKSRLLSDRFSAERPKGSFSTLEIQRTEQGDSAMYLCASSRGTVYEQYFGPGTRLTVT.

This chain connects TRBV7-3 to TRBJ1-2; TRBD1 matches 7 bases. V shed 6 bases and J 8 bases; nucleotides not matched to a gene: 9. CDR1 and CDR2 from the germline V gene are SGHTA and FQGTGA. This CDR3 has 13 amino acids. The CDR3 sequence is CASSFSGGKGYTF. The CDR3 bases are TGTGCCAGCAGTTTTTCAGGGGGGAAGGGCTACACCTTC.

This clonotype was counted only a few times. The chain combines TRBV24-1 with TRBJ2-2; 9 nucleotides line up with TRBD1. The CDR3 runs to 14 residues. The ends lost 10 bases at V and 6 bases at J; junction bases unmatched: 8. The germline V gene has CDR1 KGHDR and CDR2 SFDVKD. CDR3 sequence (DNA): TGTGCCACTACGGACAGGGGTCCCGCCGGGGAGCTGTTTTTT. This gives the protein CATTDRGPAGELFF.

V gene TRBV5-8 combines with J gene TRBJ2-5; D tentatively fits TRBD1 or TRBD2 (5 bases each). Trimming pared 4 bases from V and 1 base from J, leaving 8 bases between. This CDR3 is 13 amino acids long. Per the germline V gene, CDR1 is SGHTS and CDR2 is YDEGEE. CDR3 sequence reads: CASSPGTQETQYF. CDR3 coding DNA: TGTGCCAGCAGCCCCGGGACCCAAGAGACCCAGTACTTC.

The chain has TRBV6-2 or TRBV6-3 and TRBJ2-1; 10 nucleotides line up with TRBD2. Germline V gene sequence: CDR1 MNHEY, CDR2 SVGEGT. The V and J ends lost 4 bases and 7 bases, in that order; junction bases with no gene match: 10. The CDR3 runs to 16 residues. The CDR3 spells CASSSDRAGGGNEQFF. CDR3 DNA sequence: TGTGCCAGCAGTTCTGATAGAGCGGGAGGGGGGAATGAGCAGTTCTTC.

This clonotype occurred a few times. V gene TRBV6-1 combines with J gene TRBJ1-5; 10 bases are a match to TRBD1. This CDR3 region has 16 residues. Unmatched junction bases numbered 8, after V lost 6 bases and J lost 3 bases. Germline V CDR1 and CDR2: MNHNS, SASEGT. CDR3 residues: CASRESGTGVNQPQHF. The CDR3 DNA is TGTGCCAGCAGAGAGTCCGGGACAGGGGTCAATCAGCCCCAGCATTTT.

The chain is built from TRBV20-1 and TRBJ1-1; weak D call: TRBD1 (6 bases). Trimming left V 3 bases short and J 6 bases short, with 14 bases between. CDR1 and CDR2 (germline): DFQATT, SNEGSKA (reference sequence). The CDR3 totals 13 residues. As DNA, the CDR3 is TGCAGTGCTAGTCAGGGGCTGGGGCCTGAAGCTTTCTTT. Protein: CSASQGLGPEAFF.

The chain couples TRBV19 to TRBJ1-2; TRBD1 is a possible D gene (5 bases). Germline CDR1 and CDR2: LNHDA and SQIVND (reference sequence). V lost 5 bases to trimming and J lost 5 bases, with 18 bases between them. This CDR3 contains 15 residues. The CDR3 DNA is TGTGCCAGTAGTCCCCGGGACGGAGAGCTTTATGGCTACACCTTC. Its protein product is CASSPRDGELYGYTF.

The chain combines TRBV10-1 with TRBJ2-3; D remains unclear. Trimming pared 4 bases from V and 0 bases from J, leaving 14 bases between. Germline CDR1 is WNHNN and CDR2 is SYGVQD (reference sequence). The CDR3 loop spans 16 amino acids. This CDR3 reads CASSGFDDASTDTQYF. The CDR3 region has the DNA TGCGCCAGCAGTGGGTTCGATGATGCTAGCACAGATACGCAGTATTTT.

This clonotype was detected a few times. V is TRBV27 and J is TRBJ2-7, with TRBD1 as a possible D gene (6 bases). The ends were cut back, 4 bases at V and 2 bases at J, with 9 bases in the middle. This CDR3 comprises 13 residues. Looked up from germline, CDR1 is MNHEY and CDR2 is SMNVEV (reference sequence). Written as DNA, the CDR3 is TGTGCCAGCAGTTCGGACAGTACCTACGAGCAGTACTTC. It codes for CASSSDSTYEQYF.

This clonotype showed up just a few times. This chain connects TRBV6-1 to TRBJ2-5; D gene uncertain. From germline, CDR1 is MNHNS and CDR2 SASEGT. The CDR3 loop spans 12 amino acids. V was trimmed by 6 bases and J by 5 bases, leaving 10 bases between them. CDR3 bases: TGTGCCAGCAGGGCCCCGAGGGAGACCCAGTACTTC. It specifies CASRAPRETQYF.

This chain links TRBV7-2 with TRBJ2-5; D is perhaps TRBD2 (5 bases). CDR1 and CDR2 from the germline V gene are SGHTA and FQGNSA. Trimming took 5 bases from V and 0 from J, leaving 16 bases between them. The CDR3 totals 16 residues. The CDR3 reads CASSVRRVGYQETQYF. For the CDR3, the DNA is TGTGCCAGCAGCGTGCGGCGGGTGGGGTACCAAGAGACCCAGTACTTC.

The chain recombines TRBV7-2 with TRBJ2-7, with D unclear. V lost 5 bases to trimming and J lost 2 bases, with 16 bases between them. This CDR3 spans 15 amino acids. Germline V lookup: CDR1 SGHTA, CDR2 FQGNSA. This CDR3 reads CASSRWTDGAYEQYF. As DNA, the CDR3 is TGTGCCAGCAGCCGTTGGACGGACGGAGCCTACGAGCAGTACTTC.

This clonotype occurred a few times. Here the CDR3 reads CASSGDRGTREQYF. In DNA form, the CDR3 reads TGTGCCAGCAGTGGGGACAGGGGAACGCGCGAGCAGTACTTC. The chain joins TRBV7-9 to TRBJ2-7; 10 nucleotides line up with TRBD1. Germline assignment: CDR1 SEHNR and CDR2 FQNEAQ (reference sequence). The CDR3 is made up of 14 amino acids. V shed 6 bases and J 6 bases; nucleotides not matched to a gene: 8. Variable domain in full (rest from reference TRBV7-9 and TRBJ2-7): DTGVSQNPRHKITKRGQNVTFRCDPISEHNRLYWYRQTLGQGPEFLTYFQNEAQLEKSRLLSDRFSAERPKGSFSTLEIQRTEQGDSAMYLCASSGDRGTREQYFGPGTRLTVT.

This sequence joins TRBV7-2 and TRBJ2-2; 7 bases fit TRBD2. Germline-derived CDR1 and CDR2 are SGHTA and FQGNSA. The CDR3 length is 15 residues. Trimming took 5 bases from V and 5 from J; bases not matched to a gene: 8. In DNA, the CDR3 is TGTGCCAGCAGCCCGTCCGGGACTACGACCGGGGAGCTGTTTTTT. It yields the protein CASSPSGTTTGELFF.

This clonotype was detected only a few times. The chain employs TRBV15 and TRBJ1-5, with D unclear. Germline CDR1 and CDR2: LNHNV and YYDKDF (reference sequence). This CDR3 spans 18 amino acids. Trimming removed 0 bases at V and 3 bases at J, with 18 bases between. The CDR3 nucleotides are TGTGCCACCAGCAGAGATCGATATGGAAGGGCCTCCAATCAGCCCCAGCATTTT. Residues: CATSRDRYGRASNQPQHF.